The 12 T cell receptor beta chains listed next were all sequenced from one sample in a study of siplizumab effects on memory and regulatory T cells. Produced via immunoSEQ multiplex PCR; TCRdb's table is partial and in-frame only. The sample includes around 100,000 clones, roughly 90% seen only once; the top ten take about 1.1%. What was sequenced was CD4+ T cells sorted from blood. The receptor set was obtained from a human donor in good health.

The chain has TRBV2 and TRBJ2-1, with TRBD2 matching 9 bases. Looked up from germline, CDR1 is SNHLY and CDR2 is FYNNEI. V lost 7 bases to trimming and J lost 6 bases; unmatched junction nucleotides: 4. CDR3 length equals 13 residues. The CDR3 loop reads CASNQREVNEQFF. Written as DNA, the CDR3 is TGTGCCAGCAACCAGCGGGAGGTCAATGAGCAGTTCTTC. Drawing the rest from reference TRBV2 and TRBJ2-1, the complete variable domain is EPEVTQTPSHQVTQMGQEVILRCVPISNHLYFYWYRQILGQKVEFLVSFYNNEISEKSEIFDDQFSVERPDGSNFTLKIRSTKLEDSAMYFCASNQREVNEQFFGPGTRLTVL.

V and J are TRBV5-1 and TRBJ2-1, with TRBD2 as a possible D gene (6 bases). V was cut by 3 bases and J by 7 bases, with 23 bases left in between. This CDR3 comprises 17 residues. Germline CDR1 and CDR2: SGHRS and YFSETQ. CDR3 in DNA: TGCGCCAGCAGCTCTGGACGGATCGGGGAGGTCGGTAATGAGCAGTTCTTC. It specifies CASSSGRIGEVGNEQFF.

The rearrangement joins TRBV27 to TRBJ1-6; maybe TRBD1 (5 bases). V was cut by 3 bases and J by 7 bases, with 13 bases left in between. The CDR3 totals 15 residues. Germline loops: CDR1 MNHEY, CDR2 SMNVEV (reference sequence). CDR3 sequence reads: CASSLVGRQNSPLHF. CDR3 coding DNA: TGTGCCAGCAGTTTGGTCGGACGACAGAATTCACCCCTCCACTTT.

The chain couples TRBV7-2 to TRBJ2-2; TRBD2 is a possible D gene (6 bases). The CDR3 runs to 14 residues. Germline V lookup: CDR1 SGHTA, CDR2 FQGNSA. V was trimmed by 2 bases and J by 4 bases, leaving 8 bases between them. The CDR3 protein is CASSLRAGTGELFF. The CDR3 DNA reads TGTGCCAGCAGCTTACGAGCGGGCACCGGGGAGCTGTTTTTT.

In its sample, this clone was seen once. The rearrangement joins TRBV11-2 to TRBJ1-4, with no clear D. Between the trimmed V and J ends, which lost 5 bases and 8 bases, there was a span of 18 bases. CDR1 is SGHAT and CDR2 is FQNNGV in the germline V gene. The CDR3 sequence is 15 residues long. CDR3 DNA sequence: TGTGCCAGCAGCCATGTGCGAGAAGGGAGGGAAAAACTGTTTTTT. This translates into CASSHVREGREKLFF.

This sequence joins TRBV11-3 and TRBJ2-2; unclear D gene. The V and J ends lost 5 bases and 1 base respectively, with 11 bases between them. CDR1 and CDR2 (germline): SGHNT, YENEEA. CDR3 length: 15 amino acids. This CDR3 is CASSGSSVNTGELFF. The CDR3 DNA sequence: TGTGCCAGCAGCGGAAGTTCTGTGAACACCGGGGAGCTGTTTTTT.

The CDR3 DNA reads as TGTGCCAGCAGCCCCCGTACGGGGTTAAGCTCCTACGAGCAGTACTTC. Protein product: CASSPRTGLSSYEQYF. The V call is TRBV7-9, the J call TRBJ2-7, with TRBD2 as a possible D gene (5 bases). Trimming shortened V by 5 bases and J by 0 bases, and 17 bases separated the two germline ends. The CDR3 runs to 16 residues. Germline V gene data show CDR1 as SEHNR and CDR2 as FQNEAQ (reference sequence). The variable domain in full, completed from reference TRBV7-9 and TRBJ2-7, reads DTGVSQNPRHKITKRGQNVTFRCDPISEHNRLYWYRQTLGQGPEFLTYFQNEAQLEKSRLLSDRFSAERPKGSFSTLEIQRTEQGDSAMYLCASSPRTGLSSYEQYFGPGTRLTVT.

The rearrangement joins TRBV7-9 to TRBJ2-2; D not certain. The CDR3 extends over 13 amino acids. Between the trimmed V and J ends, which lost 0 bases and 5 bases, there was a span of 4 bases. Germline values: CDR1 SEHNR, CDR2 FQNEAQ (reference sequence). The CDR3 reads CASSLAMTGELFF. CDR3 sequence (DNA): TGTGCCAGCAGCTTAGCAATGACCGGGGAGCTGTTTTTT.

This chain uses TRBV10-2 with TRBJ2-7; D is perhaps TRBD2 (6 bases). There are 16 residues in the CDR3. V lost 2 bases, J lost 0 bases, and 14 bases lay in between. Germline V lookup: CDR1 WSHSY, CDR2 SAAADI. In DNA form, the CDR3 reads TGCGCCAGCAGTGAGGGAGGGGTGGGGAGCTCCTACGAGCAGTACTTC. The encoded protein is CASSEGGVGSSYEQYF.

This clone was seen a handful of times. V gene TRBV5-8 combines with J gene TRBJ1-3; D gene unclear. The CDR3 length is 15 residues. The V end was cut by 4 bases, the J end by 0 bases, with 11 bases between. CDR1 and CDR2 (germline): SGHTS, YDEGEE. CDR3 nucleotides: TGTGCCAGCAGCGGTACCACTTACTCTGGAAACACCATATATTTT. Protein sequence: CASSGTTYSGNTIYF.

This chain connects TRBV6-5 to TRBJ2-1; the D gene is possibly TRBD2 (5 bases). This CDR3 has 14 residues. Germline CDR1 is MNHEY and CDR2 is SVGAGI. With 7 bases removed from V and 1 base from J, the gap between germline ends came to 11 bases. This chain's CDR3 is CASKLGGSYNEQFF. The DNA of the CDR3 is TGTGCCAGCAAACTCGGCGGGTCCTACAATGAGCAGTTCTTC.

The J gene is TRBJ2-1, the V gene TRBV19, with a weak D call TRBD2 (5 bases). Germline CDR1 reads LNHDA; CDR2 reads SQIVND (reference sequence). The CDR3 spans 12 residues. The V and J ends lost 5 bases and 10 bases respectively, with 12 bases between them. CDR3 DNA: TGTGCCAGTAGTCTCCCACGGGGAGAGCAGTTCTTC. Its protein product is CASSLPRGEQFF.